These T cell receptor beta chains were read from a single sample in a study of T cell clones after liver transplantation. Generated by immunoSEQ multiplex PCR, the TCRdb table keeps only in-frame clones and is missing some. The data show under 85,000 clones, with around 80% seen just once and about 0.79% held by the top ten. This specimen was CD4+ T cells from blood, taken 12 months after liver transplant. The receptors stem from a human patient who received a liver transplant. Certain T cells may be donor cells from the graft. CDR3s include the opening cysteine and the closing phenylalanine or tryptophan. D genes are given only for firm matches. Clone size, where shown, is once, few, many, or a class for clones that have expanded.

D gene | J gene | V gene | clone size | CDR3 DNA | CDR3 protein
. | TRBJ1-2 | TRBV9 | . | TGTGCCAGCAGCGTAGATGGAGGTATACGGGCTGGCTACACCTTC | CASSVDGGIRAGYTF
. | TRBJ1-1 | TRBV18 | . | TGTGCCAGCTCACCTACAGTGAACACTGAAGCTTTCTTT | CASSPTVNTEAFF
. | TRBJ2-7 | TRBV29-1 | . | TGCAGCGTTGAAGTAGACAGTTCCTACGAGCAGTACTTC | CSVEVDSSYEQYF
. | TRBJ2-2 | TRBV18 | . | TGTGCCAGCTCAACTCCGGTTCGGACCGGGGAGCTGTTTTTT | CASSTPVRTGELFF
. | TRBJ2-7 | TRBV12-2 | . | TGTGCAAGTCGCTTAGGTTATAGCGGGACGTACGAGCAGTACTTC | CASRLGYSGTYEQYF
. | TRBJ1-2 | TRBV18 | . | TGTGCCAGCTCACCACAGTACGGACAGAAAACGTATGGCTACACCTTC | CASSPQYGQKTYGYTF
TRBD2 | TRBJ2-3 | TRBV28 | . | TGTGCCAGCAGGGAAACAAGACTAGCGGTGATCACAGATACGCAGTATTTT | CASRETRLAVITDTQYF
TRBD1 | TRBJ2-5 | TRBV5-1 | . | TGCGCCAGCAGCTACAGGGGGCAAGAGACCCAGTACTTC | CASSYRGQETQYF
. | TRBJ2-5 | TRBV5-4 | . | TGTGCCAGCAGCGCAAAACAGGGTTTGGAGACCCAGTACTTC | CASSAKQGLETQYF
TRBD2 | TRBJ2-1 | TRBV9 | . | TGTGCCAGCAGCGTAGTAGCGGGAGGGCACAATGAGCAGTTCTTC | CASSVVAGGHNEQFF
TRBD2 | TRBJ2-3 | TRBV28 | . | TGTGCCAGCGCCATAGCGGGAGAAGAGACAGATACGCAGTATTTT | CASAIAGEETDTQYF
. | TRBJ1-2 | TRBV14 | . | TGTGCCAGCAGCTCGGGGCTCAATTATGGCTACACCTTC | CASSSGLNYGYTF
TRBD2 | TRBJ2-3 | TRBV2 | . | TGTGCCAGCACCCGGGGATGGCTAAGCGGGGCAGATACGCAGTATTTT | CASTRGWLSGADTQYF
TRBD1 | TRBJ2-5 | TRBV5-4 | . | TGTGCCAGCAGCTCCGGGCAGGGGGAGTACCAAGAGACCCAGTACTTC | CASSSGQGEYQETQYF
TRBD1 | TRBJ1-4 | TRBV11-2 | . | TGTGCCAGCAGCTTAGTGACAGGGGGTTCTGAAAAACTGTTTTTT | CASSLVTGGSEKLFF
TRBD1 | TRBJ1-2 | TRBV28 | . | TGTGCCAGCAGCATCCGGACAGGCGGCTATGGCTACACCTTC | CASSIRTGGYGYTF
TRBD1 | TRBJ2-1 | TRBV18 | . | TGTGCCAGCTCACCTCGACAGGGGTATGAGCAGTTCTTC | CASSPRQGYEQFF
. | TRBJ1-4 | TRBV7-2 | . | TGTGCCAGCAGCTTAGGGCCAACTGAAAAACTGTTTTTT | CASSLGPTEKLFF
TRBD1 | TRBJ2-1 | TRBV9 | . | TGTGCCAGCAGCTTCCGGACAGGGACAACCTACAATGAGCAGTTCTTC | CASSFRTGTTYNEQFF
TRBD1 | TRBJ2-5 | TRBV2 | . | TGTGCCAGCAGACAGATGACGGGACAGCAAGAGACCCAGTACTTC | CASRQMTGQQETQYF
. | TRBJ2-3 | TRBV28 | . | TGTGCCAGCAGTCTACCCATACCGGTCCCCCTCACAGATACGCAGTATTTT | CASSLPIPVPLTDTQYF
. | TRBJ1-3 | TRBV28 | . | TGTGCCAGCAGTCCCATAGGGACCGCCGGAAACACCATATATTTT | CASSPIGTAGNTIYF
TRBD1 | TRBJ1-1 | TRBV25-1 | once | TGTGCCAGCAGTGAAATGGGGACAGGCCCCAAAGCTTTCTTT | CASSEMGTGPKAFF
TRBD1 | TRBJ2-5 | TRBV18 | once | TGTGCCAGCTCACACCGGGACAGGCAAGAGACCCAGTACTTC | CASSHRDRQETQYF
. | TRBJ2-7 | TRBV20-1 | . | TGCAGTGCTAGAGATTTTGAGCAGTACTTC | CSARDFEQYF
TRBD1 | TRBJ1-2 | TRBV27 | . | TGTGCCAGCAGTTTAGACAGGGGCCCCTATGGCTACACCTTC | CASSLDRGPYGYTF
. | TRBJ2-3 | TRBV7-6 | . | TGTGCCAGCAGCCGCGTGTCGGGGTCGGCAGATACGCAGTATTTT | CASSRVSGSADTQYF
TRBD1 | TRBJ2-3 | TRBV5-1 | . | TGCGCCAGCAGCTTAGGGGGCGCGGGTACAGATACGCAGTATTTT | CASSLGGAGTDTQYF
TRBD1 | TRBJ1-5 | TRBV7-6 | . | TGTGCCAGCAGCTTTCAGGGGGGTCAGCCCCAGCATTTT | CASSFQGGQPQHF
. | TRBJ1-2 | TRBV7-2 | . | TGTGCCAGCGGCGCCGGACAGCACTTC | CASGAGQHF
. | TRBJ2-7 | TRBV11-2 | . | TGTGCCAGCAGCGGAAGGGGAGGCGAGCAGTACTTC | CASSGRGGEQYF
. | TRBJ1-5 | TRBV27 | once | TGTGCCAGCAGTCCTCTCGACAGCCTCAATCAGCCCCAGCATTTT | CASSPLDSLNQPQHF
. | TRBJ1-4 | TRBV5-1 | . | TGCGCCAGCAGCGAGGTCAGGAAGGATGAAAAACTGTTTTTT | CASSEVRKDEKLFF
. | TRBJ2-1 | TRBV5-4 | . | TGTGCCAGCAGCTTCGACAGGAACAATGAGCAGTTCTTC | CASSFDRNNEQFF
. | TRBJ2-7 | TRBV15 | . | TGTGCCACCAGCGGAGGCCTGGGTCGTGGCTACGAGCAGTACTTC | CATSGGLGRGYEQYF
. | TRBJ1-5 | TRBV10-3 | . | TGTGCCATCAGTGAGTCAGGTGGTCCCCAGCATTTT | CAISESGGPQHF
. | TRBJ2-5 | TRBV6-1 | . | TGTGCCAGCAGTGAGATGACAGCGGGCACGGAGACCCAGTACTTC | CASSEMTAGTETQYF
. | TRBJ2-2 | TRBV9 | . | TGTGCCAGCAGCGCCACAAGGGTCAACACCGGGGAGCTGTTTTTT | CASSATRVNTGELFF
. | TRBJ2-7 | TRBV5-6 | . | TGTGCCAGCAGCTCGGTACCACAGGGCTCCTACGAGCAGTACTTC | CASSSVPQGSYEQYF
. | TRBJ2-5 | TRBV28 | . | TGTGCCAGCAGTATCCAAGAGACCCAGTACTTC | CASSIQETQYF
. | TRBJ2-1 | TRBV19 | . | TGTGCCAGTAGTATTACAGGTACTTCTTCCTACAATGAGCAGTTCTTC | CASSITGTSSYNEQFF
. | TRBJ1-5 | TRBV5-1 | once | TGCGCCAGCAGCTTGGGAGACAGCACTAATCAGCCCCAGCATTTT | CASSLGDSTNQPQHF
. | TRBJ2-2 | TRBV5-1 | . | TGCGCCAGCAGGTTTGCAACAGGGAGCCCGAACACCGGGGAGCTGTTTTTT | CASRFATGSPNTGELFF
. | TRBJ1-2 | TRBV7-2 | . | TGTGCCAGCAGCTTTTTACTTCGGCGTCAGAACTATGGCTACACCTTC | CASSFLLRRQNYGYTF
. | TRBJ1-1 | TRBV7-9 | . | TGTGCCAGCAGCACGGGACCGATGAACACTGAAGCTTTCTTT | CASSTGPMNTEAFF
. | TRBJ1-4 | TRBV28 | . | TGTGCCAGCAGTCCTTACCCTGAAAAACTGTTTTTT | CASSPYPEKLFF
. | TRBJ1-1 | TRBV2 | . | TGTGCCAGCAGAAAGCAAGGGGGAGGACCTGAAGCTTTCTTT | CASRKQGGGPEAFF
. | TRBJ1-2 | TRBV6-5 | . | TGTGCCAGCAGCCCAGATTCTGGCTACACCTTC | CASSPDSGYTF
TRBD1 | TRBJ2-4 | TRBV5-4 | . | TGTGCCAGCAGCTTGTGGGACAGGGGGCAAAACATTCAGTACTTC | CASSLWDRGQNIQYF
TRBD2 | TRBJ2-4 | TRBV28 | . | TGTGCCAGCAGTTTAGCGGGACTAGCGGGACGGAGTAACATTCAGTACTTC | CASSLAGLAGRSNIQYF
. | TRBJ2-1 | TRBV6-5 | . | TGTGCCAGCAGTTACAGGGGAGAGCAGTTCTTC | CASSYRGEQFF
. | TRBJ2-7 | TRBV2 | once | TGTGCCAGCAGTGGGGTCACCCTGACAGAACTCTCCTACGAGCAGTACTTC | CASSGVTLTELSYEQYF
. | TRBJ1-4 | TRBV5-4 | . | TGTGCCAGCAGCTTGGATCCGGGTCCTAATGAAAAACTGTTTTTT | CASSLDPGPNEKLFF